This T cell receptor (beta chain) was recorded in a study of cytomegalovirus exposure and HLA in healthy donors. On the study more broadly: In a previous analysis, nearly 120 million unique TCR beta sequences were found from 150 million to 200 million T cells.

With regard to this clone: The antigen remains unidentified.

A multiplex PCR was run with 60 Vbeta primers and 13 Jbeta primers. This table comes from immunoSEQ multiplex PCR, and its TCRdb copy is limited to in-frame clones, with some not included. The data hold 180,000 or so clones, with about 80% observed a single time. The CDR3 length is 15 residues. V shed 5 bases and J 1 base; nucleotides not matched to a gene: 8. From germline, CDR1 is SGHRS and CDR2 YFSETQ. Study-level points and caveats: Specificity of three CMV-associated chains for CMV antigens was verified in vitro. Because they were indistinguishable, some V segments, including TRBV6-2 and TRBV6-3, were excluded. The authors listed 164 TCR beta chains as cytomegalovirus-associated.

Sequenced material: PBMCs. The TCR comes from a middle-aged man in good health and CMV-seropositive. The genes are TRBV5-1 and TRBJ1-1; 7 nucleotides line up with TRBD1. Here the CDR3 reads CASSVLTGQNTEAFF. The CDR3 DNA reads as TGCGCCAGCAGTGTATTGACAGGGCAGAACACTGAAGCTTTCTTT.